This T cell receptor beta chain was identified in a study of a mutant IDH1 vaccine in newly diagnosed glioma. About the study: Mean patient age was approximately 40 years; about 62% were male and roughly 38% female. Notes on the study in general: There seemed to be no relation between pseudoprogression and changes in top peripheral T cell clonotypes.

Data came from immunoSEQ multiplex PCR; TCRdb stores just in-frame clones and leaves some out. Among approximately 50,000 clones, 76% were seen once, and the ten largest hold less than 5%. Turning to this clone: Its matching antigen is unknown.

Stated time point: week 47, end of study. The content of each vaccine dose was 300 ug of mutant IDH1 20-mer peptide, and topical imiquimod accompanied it. The vaccination schedule gave patients eight doses in weeks 1, 3, 5, 7, 11, 15, 19 and 23. Germline V lookup: CDR1 SGHRS, CDR2 YFSETQ. This CDR3 contains 14 residues. V was shortened by 6 bases and J by 0 bases, with 10 bases between the two germline ends. This receptor was taken from a woman aged 40 to 49 with glioma. Some clones in this sample may be carry-over from other donors' samples. The chain recombines TRBV5-1 with TRBJ2-1; D call uncertain. The sample consisted of PBMCs, taken from a glioma patient whose treatment included an IDH1 peptide vaccine. CDR3 nucleotide sequence: TGCGCCAGCACTCTTAGTAGCTCCTACAATGAGCAGTTCTTC. It translates to CASTLSSSYNEQFF.